The next 5 T cell receptor beta chains were all read from a single sample in a study of cytomegalovirus exposure and HLA in healthy donors. Primers included in the PCR were 60 Vbeta and 13 Jbeta primers. Assay used: immunoSEQ multiplex PCR; TCRdb lists only in-frame clones, some missing. The sample holds 100,000 to 150,000 clones, about three quarters seen once. Specimen: PBMCs. Source of these receptors: a middle-aged man in good health and CMV-seropositive.

The chain is built from TRBV6-1 and TRBJ1-2; D is uncertain. Germline lookup yields CDR1 MNHNS and CDR2 SASEGT. This CDR3 is built from 13 residues. V was shortened by 3 bases and J by 4 bases, with 9 bases between the two germline ends. CDR3 loop: CASSEVYTYGYTF. The CDR3 bases are TGTGCCAGCAGTGAGGTATACACCTATGGCTACACCTTC.

The chain has TRBV5-1 and TRBJ2-2; possibly TRBD2 for D (7 bases). The CDR3 totals 15 residues. Germline V gene lookup returns CDR1 SGHRS and CDR2 YFSETQ. V dropped 4 bases and J dropped 5 bases, with 15 bases sitting between them. For the CDR3, the DNA is TGCGCCAGCAGCCCTAGCGGAGGGGGGACCGGGGAGCTGTTTTTT. Its protein is CASSPSGGGTGELFF.

The chain links TRBV10-1 to TRBJ2-3; 11 bases fit TRBD2. The CDR3 has 15 residues. With V trimmed by 5 bases and J by 0 bases, 1 base remained unmatched. CDR1 is WNHNN, CDR2 SYGVQD, per germline (reference sequence). CDR3 residues: CASSWTSGSTDTQYF. CDR3 DNA: TGCGCCAGCAGTTGGACTAGCGGGAGCACAGATACGCAGTATTTT.

This rearrangement joins TRBV7-9 to TRBJ2-7; 7 bases fit TRBD1. The V segment lost 1 base and the J segment 4 bases; nucleotides outside the gene matches: 7. Germline assignment: CDR1 SEHNR and CDR2 FQNEAQ (reference sequence). This CDR3 has 15 residues. CDR3 nucleotide sequence: TGTGCCAGCAGCTTAGGGGTAGGGGGCTTATACGAGCAGTACTTC. Its protein product is CASSLGVGGLYEQYF.

This clone was counted a few times. The chain carries TRBV5-1 and TRBJ1-3, with D uncertain. The CDR3 consists of 14 residues. The germline CDR1 and CDR2 sequences are SGHRS and YFSETQ. Trimming removed 2 bases from V and 4 bases from J, with 10 bases in between. The DNA of the CDR3 is TGCGCCAGCAGCTTTGGCCGACTGGGAAACACCATATATTTT. Encoded protein: CASSFGRLGNTIYF.